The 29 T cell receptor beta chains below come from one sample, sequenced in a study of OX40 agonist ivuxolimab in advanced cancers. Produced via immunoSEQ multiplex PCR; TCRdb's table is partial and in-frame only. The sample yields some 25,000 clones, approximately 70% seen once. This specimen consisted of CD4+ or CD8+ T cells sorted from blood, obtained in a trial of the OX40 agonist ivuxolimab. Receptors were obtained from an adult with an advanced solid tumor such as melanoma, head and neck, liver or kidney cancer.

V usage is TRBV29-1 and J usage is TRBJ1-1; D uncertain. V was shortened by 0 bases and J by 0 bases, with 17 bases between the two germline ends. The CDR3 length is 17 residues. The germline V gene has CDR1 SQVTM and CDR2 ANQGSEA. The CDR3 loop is CSVEEPSSEGMNTEAFF. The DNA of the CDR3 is TGCAGCGTTGAAGAACCTTCATCAGAAGGGATGAACACTGAAGCTTTCTTT.

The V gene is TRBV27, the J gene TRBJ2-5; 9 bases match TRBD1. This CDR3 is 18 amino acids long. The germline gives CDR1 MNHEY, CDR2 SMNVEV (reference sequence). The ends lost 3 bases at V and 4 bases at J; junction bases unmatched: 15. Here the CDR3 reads CASSLLQGATSGPETQYF. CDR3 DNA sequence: TGTGCCAGCAGTTTGTTACAGGGGGCGACCAGTGGTCCAGAGACCCAGTACTTC.

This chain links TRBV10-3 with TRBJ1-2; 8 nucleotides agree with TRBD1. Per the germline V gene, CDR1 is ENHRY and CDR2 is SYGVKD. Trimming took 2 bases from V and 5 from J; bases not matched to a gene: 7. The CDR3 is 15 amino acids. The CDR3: CAISEPQGGTYGYTF. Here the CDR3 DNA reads TGTGCCATCAGTGAGCCACAGGGGGGAACTTATGGCTACACCTTC.

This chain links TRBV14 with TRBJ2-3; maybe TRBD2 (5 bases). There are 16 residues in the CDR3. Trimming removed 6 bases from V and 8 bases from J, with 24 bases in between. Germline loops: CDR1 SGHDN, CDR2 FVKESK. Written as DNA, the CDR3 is TGTGCCAGCAGTTCCGACTGGGCCCCGCTAGAGGGTACGCAGTATTTT. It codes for CASSSDWAPLEGTQYF.

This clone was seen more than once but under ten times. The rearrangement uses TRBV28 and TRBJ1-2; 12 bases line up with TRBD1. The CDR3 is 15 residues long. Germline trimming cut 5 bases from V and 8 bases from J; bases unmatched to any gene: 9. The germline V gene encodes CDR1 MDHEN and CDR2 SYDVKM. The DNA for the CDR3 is TGTGCCAGCAGTCTATTTCGGGACAGGGGGCGAGGCTACACCTTC. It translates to CASSLFRDRGRGYTF.

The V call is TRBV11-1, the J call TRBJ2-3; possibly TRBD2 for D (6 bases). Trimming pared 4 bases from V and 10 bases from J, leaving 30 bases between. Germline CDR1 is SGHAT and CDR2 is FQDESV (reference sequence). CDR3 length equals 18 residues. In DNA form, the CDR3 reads TGTGCCAGCAGCTCCCTTTATGGTTCTAGCGTGGAGGGTACCGCGCAGTATTTT. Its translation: CASSSLYGSSVEGTAQYF.

The CDR3 loop reads CSVAGVNTEAFF. For the CDR3, the DNA is TGCAGCGTTGCAGGGGTGAACACTGAAGCTTTCTTT. The V gene is TRBV29-1, the J gene TRBJ1-1; D may be TRBD1 (6 bases). Germline values: CDR1 SQVTM, CDR2 ANQGSEA. Trimming took 4 bases from V and 0 from J, leaving 6 bases between them. The CDR3 is made up of 12 amino acids.

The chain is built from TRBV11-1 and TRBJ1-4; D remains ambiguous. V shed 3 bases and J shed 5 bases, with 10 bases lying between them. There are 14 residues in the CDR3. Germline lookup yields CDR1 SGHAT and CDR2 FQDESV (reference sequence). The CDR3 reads CASSFAHENEKLFF. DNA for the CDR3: TGTGCCAGCAGCTTCGCACACGAAAATGAAAAACTGTTTTTT.

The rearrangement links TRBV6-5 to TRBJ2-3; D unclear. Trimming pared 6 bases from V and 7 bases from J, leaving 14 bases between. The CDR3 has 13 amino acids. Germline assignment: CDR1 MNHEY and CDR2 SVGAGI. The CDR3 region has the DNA TGTGCCAGCAGCCCTCCCTATGGAAATACGCAGTATTTT. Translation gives CASSPPYGNTQYF.

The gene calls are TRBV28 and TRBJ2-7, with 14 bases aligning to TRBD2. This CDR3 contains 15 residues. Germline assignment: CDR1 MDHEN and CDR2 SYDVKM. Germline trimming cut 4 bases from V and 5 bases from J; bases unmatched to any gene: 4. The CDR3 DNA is TGTGCCAGCAGTTCAGGACTAGCGGGGGGCCACGAGCAGTACTTC. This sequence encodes CASSSGLAGGHEQYF.

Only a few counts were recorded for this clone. The CDR3 nucleotides read TGTGCCAGTAGTATTCGCGGGGGGGACTCAGATACGCAGTATTTT. This translates into CASSIRGGDSDTQYF. J is TRBJ2-3 and V is TRBV19; 9 nucleotides match TRBD2. There are 15 residues in the CDR3. V dropped 3 bases and J dropped 4; count of bases not matched to a gene: 5. Germline CDR1 and CDR2: LNHDA and SQIVND (reference sequence).

CDR3 protein: CASRIQGFNYGYTF. CDR3 DNA: TGTGCCAGCAGAATACAGGGGTTTAACTATGGCTACACCTTC. The chain employs TRBV28 and TRBJ1-2; 7 bases align to TRBD1. The CDR3 is made up of 14 amino acids. The germline CDR1 and CDR2 sequences are MDHEN and SYDVKM. The junction had 5 bases not matched to a gene; V was cut back by 6 bases and J by 1 base.

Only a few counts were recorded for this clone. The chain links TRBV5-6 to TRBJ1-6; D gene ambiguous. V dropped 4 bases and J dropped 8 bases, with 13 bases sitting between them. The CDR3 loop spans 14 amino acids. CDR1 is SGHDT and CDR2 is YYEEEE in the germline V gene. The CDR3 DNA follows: TGTGCCAGCAGCGCTGGGTCTGGGGATTCACCCCTCCACTTT. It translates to CASSAGSGDSPLHF. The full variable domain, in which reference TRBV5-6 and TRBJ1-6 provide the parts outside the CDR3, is DAGVTQSPTHLIKTRGQQVTLRCSPKSGHDTVSWYQQALGQGPQFIFQYYEEEERQRGNFPDRFSGHQFPNYSSELNVNALLLGDSALYLCASSAGSGDSPLHFGNGTRLTVT.

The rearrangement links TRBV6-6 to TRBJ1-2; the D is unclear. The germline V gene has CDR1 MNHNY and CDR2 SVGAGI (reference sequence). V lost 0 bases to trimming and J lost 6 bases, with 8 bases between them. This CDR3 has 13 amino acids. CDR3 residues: CASSYSIGDGYTF. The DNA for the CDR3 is TGTGCCAGCAGTTACTCGATCGGGGATGGCTACACCTTC.

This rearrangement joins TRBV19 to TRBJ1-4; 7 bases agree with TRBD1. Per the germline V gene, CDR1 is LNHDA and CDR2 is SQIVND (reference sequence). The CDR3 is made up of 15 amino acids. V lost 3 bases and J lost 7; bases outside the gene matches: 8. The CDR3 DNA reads TGTGCCAGTAGTATCCGGGACAGTGTGAGTGAAAAACTGTTTTTT. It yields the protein CASSIRDSVSEKLFF. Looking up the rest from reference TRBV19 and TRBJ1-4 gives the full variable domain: DGGITQSPKYLFRKEGQNVTLSCEQNLNHDAMYWYRQDPGQGLRLIYYSQIVNDFQKGDIAEGYSVSREKKESFPLTVTSAQKNPTAFYLCASSIRDSVSEKLFFGSGTQLSVL.

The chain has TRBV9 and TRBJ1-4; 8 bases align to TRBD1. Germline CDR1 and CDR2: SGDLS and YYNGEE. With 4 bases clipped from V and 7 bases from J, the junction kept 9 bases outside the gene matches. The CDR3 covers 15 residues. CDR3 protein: CASSPGQGNGEKLFF. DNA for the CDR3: TGTGCCAGCAGCCCCGGACAGGGAAACGGTGAAAAACTGTTTTTT.

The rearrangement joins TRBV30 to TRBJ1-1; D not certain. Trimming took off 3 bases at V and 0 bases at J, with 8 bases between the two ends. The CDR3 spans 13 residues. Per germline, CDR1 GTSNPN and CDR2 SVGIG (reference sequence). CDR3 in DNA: TGTGCCTGGAGGGGGAGATTGAACACTGAAGCTTTCTTT. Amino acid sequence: CAWRGRLNTEAFF.

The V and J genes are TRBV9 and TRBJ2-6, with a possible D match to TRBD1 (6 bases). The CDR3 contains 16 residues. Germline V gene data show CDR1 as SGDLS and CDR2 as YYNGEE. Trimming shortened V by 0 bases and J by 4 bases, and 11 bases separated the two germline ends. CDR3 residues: CASSVDPGVGANVLTF. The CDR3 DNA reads TGTGCCAGCAGCGTAGATCCAGGGGTAGGGGCCAACGTCCTGACTTTC.

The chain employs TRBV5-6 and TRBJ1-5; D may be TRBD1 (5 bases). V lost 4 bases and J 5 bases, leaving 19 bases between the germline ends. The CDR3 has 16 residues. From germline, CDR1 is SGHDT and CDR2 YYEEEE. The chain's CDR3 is CASSRYGGRGYQPQHF. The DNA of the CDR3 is TGTGCCAGCAGCCGTTATGGGGGTCGCGGATATCAGCCCCAGCATTTT.

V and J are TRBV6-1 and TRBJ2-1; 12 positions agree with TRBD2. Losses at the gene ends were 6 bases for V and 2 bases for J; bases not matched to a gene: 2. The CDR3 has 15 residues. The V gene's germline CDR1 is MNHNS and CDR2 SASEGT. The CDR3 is CASSLAGGPYNEQFF. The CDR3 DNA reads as TGTGCCAGCAGCCTAGCGGGGGGGCCCTACAATGAGCAGTTCTTC.

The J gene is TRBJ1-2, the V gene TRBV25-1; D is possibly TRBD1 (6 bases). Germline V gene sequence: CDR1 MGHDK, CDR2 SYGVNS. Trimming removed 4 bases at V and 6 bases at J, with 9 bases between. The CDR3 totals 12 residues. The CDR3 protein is CASSVGGHGYTF. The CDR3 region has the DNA TGTGCCAGCAGTGTCGGGGGCCATGGCTACACCTTC.

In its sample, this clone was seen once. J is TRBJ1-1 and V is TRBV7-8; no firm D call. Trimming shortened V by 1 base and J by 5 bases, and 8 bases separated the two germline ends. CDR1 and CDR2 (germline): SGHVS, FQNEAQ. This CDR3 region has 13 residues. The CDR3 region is CASSLGAWTEAFF. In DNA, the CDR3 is TGTGCCAGCAGCTTAGGAGCTTGGACTGAAGCTTTCTTT.

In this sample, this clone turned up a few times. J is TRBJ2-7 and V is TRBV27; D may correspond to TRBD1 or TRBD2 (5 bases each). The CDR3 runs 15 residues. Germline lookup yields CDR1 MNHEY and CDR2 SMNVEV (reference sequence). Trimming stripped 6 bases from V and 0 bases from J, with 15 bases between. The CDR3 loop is CASSPEARDSYEQYF. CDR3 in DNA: TGTGCCAGCAGCCCGGAGGCCAGGGACTCCTACGAGCAGTACTTC.

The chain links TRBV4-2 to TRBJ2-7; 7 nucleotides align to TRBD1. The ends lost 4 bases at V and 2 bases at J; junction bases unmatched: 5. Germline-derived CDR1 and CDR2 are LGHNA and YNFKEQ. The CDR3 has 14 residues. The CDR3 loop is CASSPRDRPYEQYF. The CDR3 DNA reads TGTGCCAGCAGCCCCCGGGACAGACCCTACGAGCAGTACTTC.

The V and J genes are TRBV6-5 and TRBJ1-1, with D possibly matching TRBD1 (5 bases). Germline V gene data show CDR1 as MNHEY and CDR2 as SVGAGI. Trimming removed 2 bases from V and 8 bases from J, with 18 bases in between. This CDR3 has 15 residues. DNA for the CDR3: TGTGCCAGCAGTTACAGGACCGGGATGGAGGGGGAAGCTTTCTTT. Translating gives CASSYRTGMEGEAFF.

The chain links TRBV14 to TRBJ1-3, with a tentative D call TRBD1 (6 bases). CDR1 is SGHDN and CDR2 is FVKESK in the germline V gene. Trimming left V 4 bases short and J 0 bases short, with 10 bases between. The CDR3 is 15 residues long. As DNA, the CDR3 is TGTGCCAGCAGCCTCAGGGGTTCCTCTGGAAACACCATATATTTT. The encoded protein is CASSLRGSSGNTIYF.

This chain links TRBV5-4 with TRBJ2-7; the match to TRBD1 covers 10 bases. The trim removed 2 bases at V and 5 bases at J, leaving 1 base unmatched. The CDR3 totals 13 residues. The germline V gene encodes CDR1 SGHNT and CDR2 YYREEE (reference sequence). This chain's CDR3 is CASSLGTGDEQYF. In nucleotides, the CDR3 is TGTGCCAGCAGCTTAGGGACAGGGGACGAGCAGTACTTC.

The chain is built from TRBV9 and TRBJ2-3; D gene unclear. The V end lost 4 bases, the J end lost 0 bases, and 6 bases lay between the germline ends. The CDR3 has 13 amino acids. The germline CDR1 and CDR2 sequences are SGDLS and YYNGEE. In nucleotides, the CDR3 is TGTGCCAGCAGCACTGGTAGCACAGATACGCAGTATTTT. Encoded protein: CASSTGSTDTQYF.

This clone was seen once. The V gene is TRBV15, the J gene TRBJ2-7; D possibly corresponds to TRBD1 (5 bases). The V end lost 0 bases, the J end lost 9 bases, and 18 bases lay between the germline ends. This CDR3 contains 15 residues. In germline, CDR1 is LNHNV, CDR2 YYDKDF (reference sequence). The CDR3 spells CATSRDMGRVLRQYF. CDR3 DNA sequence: TGTGCCACCAGCAGAGATATGGGCAGGGTCCTACGGCAGTACTTC.